A selection of T cell receptor beta chains follows, all from one sample in a study of blood T cells in healthy people across ages. A single record per CDR3 protein comes from TCRdb applying MiXCR to the 5' RACE reads. The repertoire holds 2 million or so distinct CDR3 sequences, with around half as singletons. Sequencing was carried out using blood. The receptors come from a woman in her 40s in good health. Each CDR3 is given with its conserved first and last residue. A D gene is named only where the DNA matches it firmly. Only some rows state a clone size, as once, few, many or a class for expanded clones.

cdr3_length: 15; d_call: TRBD2; j_call: TRBJ2-3; clone_size: many; v_call: TRBV20-1; cdr3_aa: CSARDFGLVIATQYF; cdr3_nt: TGCAGTGCTAGAGATTTCGGACTAGTCATAGCTACGCAGTATTTT
cdr3_length: 14; d_call: NA; j_call: TRBJ2-3; clone_size: few; v_call: TRBV7-2; cdr3_aa: CASSSSAATDTQYF; cdr3_nt: TGTGCCAGCAGTTCTAGCGCGGCCACAGATACGCAGTATTTT
cdr3_length: 15; d_call: NA; j_call: TRBJ2-7; clone_size: NA; v_call: TRBV18; cdr3_aa: CASSATGGTDYEQYF; cdr3_nt: TGTGCCAGCTCAGCAACCGGCGGGACAGATTACGAGCAGTACTTC
cdr3_length: 18; d_call: NA; j_call: TRBJ1-6; clone_size: NA; v_call: TRBV7-9; cdr3_aa: CASSLAFDHRAYNSPLHF; cdr3_nt: TGTGCCAGCAGCTTAGCCTTCGACCACCGAGCTTATAATTCACCCCTCCACTTT
cdr3_length: 14; d_call: NA; j_call: TRBJ1-1; clone_size: NA; v_call: TRBV5-1; cdr3_aa: CASSLSPMNTEAFF; cdr3_nt: TGCGCCAGCAGCTTGTCTCCCATGAACACTGAAGCTTTCTTT
cdr3_length: 14; d_call: NA; j_call: TRBJ1-2; clone_size: few; v_call: TRBV7-2; cdr3_aa: CASSISGQNYGYTF; cdr3_nt: TGTGCCAGCAGCATCTCAGGACAAAACTATGGCTACACCTTC
cdr3_length: 17; d_call: NA; j_call: TRBJ2-3; clone_size: NA; v_call: TRBV20-1; cdr3_aa: CSATPPDRGPSTDTQYF; cdr3_nt: TGCAGTGCTACCCCGCCAGACCGGGGGCCGAGCACAGATACGCAGTATTTT
cdr3_length: 17; d_call: TRBD1; j_call: TRBJ2-5; clone_size: NA; v_call: TRBV10-3; cdr3_aa: CAISEEGTGLFDNERYF; cdr3_nt: TGTGCCATCAGTGAGGAAGGGACAGGGCTTTTCGACAATGAGCGGTACTTC
cdr3_length: 9; d_call: NA; j_call: TRBJ2-1; clone_size: NA; v_call: TRBV20-1; cdr3_aa: CSAGIEQFF; cdr3_nt: TGCAGTGCTGGGATCGAGCAGTTCTTC
cdr3_length: 14; d_call: TRBD1; j_call: TRBJ2-1; clone_size: NA; v_call: TRBV20-1; cdr3_aa: CSAQPGTGRNEQFF; cdr3_nt: TGCAGTGCTCAGCCCGGGACAGGGAGGAATGAGCAGTTCTTC
cdr3_length: 16; d_call: TRBD1; j_call: TRBJ2-1; clone_size: NA; v_call: TRBV7-2; cdr3_aa: CASSSNRGRIDNEQFF; cdr3_nt: TGTGCCAGCAGCTCTAACAGGGGGCGGATTGATAATGAGCAGTTCTTC
cdr3_length: 11; d_call: NA; j_call: TRBJ2-7; clone_size: few; v_call: TRBV20-1; cdr3_aa: CSARTSYEQYF; cdr3_nt: TGCAGTGCTAGAACGTCCTACGAGCAGTACTTC
cdr3_length: 13; d_call: NA; j_call: TRBJ2-7; clone_size: once; v_call: TRBV20-1; cdr3_aa: CSASGDSNYEQYF; cdr3_nt: TGCAGTGCTAGTGGTGACAGCAACTACGAGCAGTACTTC
cdr3_length: 16; d_call: NA; j_call: TRBJ2-1; clone_size: once; v_call: TRBV11-3; cdr3_aa: CASSPTNRDTNNEQFF; cdr3_nt: TGTGCCAGCAGCCCTACCAACCGGGACACTAACAATGAGCAGTTCTTC
cdr3_length: 18; d_call: NA; j_call: TRBJ1-4; clone_size: NA; v_call: TRBV4-3; cdr3_aa: CASSQDGAARGTNEKLFF; cdr3_nt: TGCGCCAGCAGCCAAGATGGGGCGGCCCGGGGAACGAATGAAAAACTGTTTTTT
cdr3_length: 12; d_call: NA; j_call: TRBJ2-4; clone_size: NA; v_call: TRBV12-3/TRBV12-4; cdr3_aa: CASRRRGLQQYF; cdr3_nt: TGTGCCAGCAGGCGACGGGGCCTTCAGCAGTACTTC
cdr3_length: 14; d_call: TRBD1; j_call: TRBJ1-1; clone_size: few; v_call: TRBV29-1; cdr3_aa: CSVDLQGKNTEAFF; cdr3_nt: TGCAGCGTAGACTTACAGGGGAAGAACACTGAAGCTTTCTTT
cdr3_length: 16; d_call: TRBD1; j_call: TRBJ1-2; clone_size: few; v_call: TRBV27; cdr3_aa: CASSPYSGGGAGGYTF; cdr3_nt: TGTGCCAGCAGTCCCTACAGCGGAGGGGGCGCCGGTGGCTACACCTTC
cdr3_length: 18; d_call: TRBD1; j_call: TRBJ2-1; clone_size: few; v_call: TRBV4-1; cdr3_aa: CASSQGGQGQGTPFGQFF; cdr3_nt: TGCGCCAGCAGCCAAGGGGGGCAGGGACAGGGGACGCCGTTTGGGCAGTTCTTC
cdr3_length: 12; d_call: NA; j_call: TRBJ2-5; clone_size: once; v_call: TRBV11-2; cdr3_aa: CASSPKTDGQYF; cdr3_nt: TGTGCCAGCAGCCCCAAGACAGATGGGCAGTACTTC
cdr3_length: 15; d_call: TRBD1; j_call: TRBJ2-7; clone_size: once; v_call: TRBV6-1; cdr3_aa: CASRDRGTYSYEQYF; cdr3_nt: TGTGCCAGCAGGGACAGGGGGACTTACTCCTACGAGCAGTACTTC
cdr3_length: 14; d_call: NA; j_call: TRBJ2-1; clone_size: NA; v_call: TRBV6-5; cdr3_aa: CATTVGGSYNEQFF; cdr3_nt: TGTGCCACCACCGTGGGTGGGTCATACAATGAGCAGTTCTTC
cdr3_length: 16; d_call: NA; j_call: TRBJ1-4; clone_size: NA; v_call: TRBV6-6; cdr3_aa: CASRKGSGTANEKLFF; cdr3_nt: TGTGCCAGCAGGAAAGGGTCCGGGACGGCTAATGAAAAACTGTTTTTT
cdr3_length: 15; d_call: NA; j_call: TRBJ2-5; clone_size: NA; v_call: TRBV24-1; cdr3_aa: CATSDGGPFGETQYF; cdr3_nt: TGTGCCACCAGTGATGGGGGACCATTCGGAGAGACCCAGTACTTC
cdr3_length: 15; d_call: NA; j_call: TRBJ2-1; clone_size: NA; v_call: TRBV6-5; cdr3_aa: CASSYRAAGLNEQFF; cdr3_nt: TGTGCCAGCAGTTACAGGGCGGCAGGGCTCAATGAGCAGTTCTTC
cdr3_length: 16; d_call: TRBD2; j_call: TRBJ2-7; clone_size: NA; v_call: TRBV7-9; cdr3_aa: CASSAQVAGGPQVQYF; cdr3_nt: TGTGCCAGCAGCGCCCAGGTCGCGGGGGGGCCTCAAGTGCAGTACTTC
cdr3_length: 12; d_call: NA; j_call: TRBJ2-3; clone_size: NA; v_call: TRBV29-1; cdr3_aa: CSVEGRGDTQYF; cdr3_nt: TGCAGCGTTGAAGGACGGGGTGATACGCAGTATTTT
cdr3_length: 14; d_call: TRBD1; j_call: TRBJ2-7; clone_size: many; v_call: TRBV15; cdr3_aa: CATSRDAGGYEQYF; cdr3_nt: TGTGCCACCAGCAGAGACGCAGGGGGCTACGAGCAGTACTTC
cdr3_length: 16; d_call: NA; j_call: TRBJ2-5; clone_size: few; v_call: TRBV20-1; cdr3_aa: CSARDVGQRYQETQYF; cdr3_nt: TGCAGTGCTAGAGATGTGGGGCAGAGGTACCAAGAGACCCAGTACTTC
cdr3_length: 12; d_call: TRBD1; j_call: TRBJ1-2; clone_size: NA; v_call: TRBV6-6; cdr3_aa: CASSSGQDRYTF; cdr3_nt: TGTGCCAGCAGCTCGGGACAGGACCGCTACACCTTC
cdr3_length: 13; d_call: NA; j_call: TRBJ1-2; clone_size: few; v_call: TRBV5-1; cdr3_aa: CASSARLYHGYTF; cdr3_nt: TGCGCCAGCTCGGCCCGGCTTTATCATGGCTACACCTTC
cdr3_length: 15; d_call: TRBD1; j_call: TRBJ1-6; clone_size: few; v_call: TRBV7-2; cdr3_aa: CASSPPGQLNSPLHF; cdr3_nt: TGTGCCAGCAGCCCGCCGGGACAGCTTAATTCACCCCTCCACTTT
cdr3_length: 14; d_call: NA; j_call: TRBJ1-6; clone_size: NA; v_call: TRBV12-3/TRBV12-4; cdr3_aa: CASTLEGKYSPLHF; cdr3_nt: TGTGCCAGCACCCTAGAGGGGAAATATTCACCCCTCCACTTT
cdr3_length: 14; d_call: TRBD1; j_call: TRBJ2-7; clone_size: few; v_call: TRBV6-2/TRBV6-3; cdr3_aa: CASRNTGGPYEQYF; cdr3_nt: TGTGCCAGCAGGAACACAGGGGGTCCCTACGAGCAGTACTTC
cdr3_length: 16; d_call: TRBD2; j_call: TRBJ2-1; clone_size: few; v_call: TRBV5-1; cdr3_aa: CASSLEVAGGRHEQFF; cdr3_nt: TGCGCCAGCAGCTTGGAGGTAGCGGGGGGGCGACATGAGCAGTTCTTC
cdr3_length: 16; d_call: TRBD2; j_call: TRBJ2-7; clone_size: few; v_call: TRBV27; cdr3_aa: CASSLSVWGGRDEQYF; cdr3_nt: TGTGCCAGCAGTTTATCGGTTTGGGGAGGGCGAGACGAGCAGTACTTC
cdr3_length: 14; d_call: NA; j_call: TRBJ2-5; clone_size: NA; v_call: TRBV29-1; cdr3_aa: CSVVFLGAGETRYF; cdr3_nt: TGCAGCGTTGTGTTTCTGGGGGCTGGGGAGACCCGGTACTTC
cdr3_length: 14; d_call: TRBD2; j_call: TRBJ2-1; clone_size: NA; v_call: TRBV7-2; cdr3_aa: CASSAGLAGNEQFF; cdr3_nt: TGTGCCAGCAGCGCGGGACTAGCTGGCAATGAGCAGTTCTTC
cdr3_length: 13; d_call: NA; j_call: TRBJ2-3; clone_size: few; v_call: TRBV20-1; cdr3_aa: CSAVFPGTDTQYF; cdr3_nt: TGCAGTGCGGTATTTCCCGGCACAGATACGCAGTATTTT
cdr3_length: 13; d_call: NA; j_call: TRBJ2-3; clone_size: NA; v_call: TRBV29-1; cdr3_aa: CSVDGGGTDTQYF; cdr3_nt: TGCAGCGTTGACGGGGGTGGGACAGATACGCAGTATTTT
cdr3_length: 17; d_call: NA; j_call: TRBJ2-3; clone_size: NA; v_call: TRBV6-2/TRBV6-3; cdr3_aa: CASSYSPGLRGSDTQYF; cdr3_nt: TGTGCCAGCAGTTACTCACCAGGACTCCGGGGTTCGGATACGCAGTATTTT
cdr3_length: 15; d_call: NA; j_call: TRBJ2-7; clone_size: few; v_call: TRBV4-1; cdr3_aa: CASSHPNRGNYEQYF; cdr3_nt: TGCGCCAGCAGCCACCCCAATCGGGGGAACTACGAGCAGTACTTC
cdr3_length: 17; d_call: NA; j_call: TRBJ2-5; clone_size: NA; v_call: TRBV5-1; cdr3_aa: CASSFRSGVNDQETQYF; cdr3_nt: TGCGCCAGCAGCTTTCGGTCGGGCGTAAACGACCAAGAGACCCAGTACTTC
cdr3_length: 14; d_call: NA; j_call: TRBJ2-1; clone_size: NA; v_call: TRBV5-4; cdr3_aa: CASSLDPVANEQFF; cdr3_nt: TGTGCCAGCAGCTTGGATCCTGTCGCTAATGAGCAGTTCTTC
cdr3_length: 18; d_call: TRBD2; j_call: TRBJ2-1; clone_size: NA; v_call: TRBV18; cdr3_aa: CASSPASGGAGSYNEQFF; cdr3_nt: TGTGCCAGCTCACCAGCCAGCGGGGGGGCCGGGAGCTACAATGAGCAGTTCTTC
cdr3_length: 16; d_call: TRBD1; j_call: TRBJ2-6; clone_size: few; v_call: TRBV27; cdr3_aa: CASTLNRGTGANVLTF; cdr3_nt: TGTGCCAGCACCCTCAACAGGGGAACTGGGGCCAACGTCCTGACTTTC
cdr3_length: 16; d_call: TRBD2; j_call: TRBJ2-7; clone_size: NA; v_call: TRBV7-2; cdr3_aa: CASSSPTSGDPYEQYF; cdr3_nt: TGTGCCAGCAGCTCGCCGACTAGCGGGGATCCTTACGAGCAGTACTTC
cdr3_length: 13; d_call: TRBD1; j_call: TRBJ2-7; clone_size: NA; v_call: TRBV28; cdr3_aa: CASRAQGYYEQYF; cdr3_nt: TGTGCCAGCAGGGCACAGGGGTACTACGAGCAGTACTTC
cdr3_length: 15; d_call: TRBD2; j_call: TRBJ2-5; clone_size: NA; v_call: TRBV20-1; cdr3_aa: CSAERGGRSQETQYF; cdr3_nt: TGCAGTGCGGAACGGGGGGGCCGATCACAAGAGACCCAGTACTTC
cdr3_length: 12; d_call: TRBD2; j_call: TRBJ2-3; clone_size: NA; v_call: TRBV20-1; cdr3_aa: CSAKVYGGGRYF; cdr3_nt: TGCAGTGCTAAAGTTTATGGCGGGGGGAGGTATTTT